Described below is a single TCR beta chain sequence and its context. The antigen remains unidentified. This CDR3 is built from 14 residues. From the RT-PCR reads, TCRdb called clonotypes with MiXCR, one entry per CDR3 protein. The data contain roughly 620,000 distinct CDR3 sequences, about 10% of them singletons. This specimen belongs to a study of response to subunit inactivated influenza vaccine. General study points: Few additional T cells are recruited per seasonal influenza vaccination, authors suggested.

Separately, the same data were catalogued under a study of T cells expressing NK-cell markers. That source notes: Making the TCR beta cDNA relied on 5'RACE template switching with UMIs. Just one sequenced donor of eight was HCMV-seronegative, while seven were seropositive. The study found dominant NKG2C+ clonotypes at about 1.0-7.0% of CD8+ T cells in 5 or 6 donors. These clonotypes also led the CD3+CD56-NKG2C+ fraction in several donors.

The sample consisted of PBMCs from blood, taken on the day of vaccination. The source of this sequence is a man aged 45 to 65 who received an inactivated influenza vaccine. V usage is TRBV21-1 and J usage is TRBJ2-3; the D call of TRBD1 is as the table states it, not checked on the DNA. TRBV21-1 is a pseudogene. The CDR3 DNA is TGTGCCAGCAGCAGGCCAGGGGGCTTTGATACGCAGTATTTT. This encodes CASSRPGGFDTQYF.